The 26 T cell receptor beta chains presented below share a single source sample, sequenced in a study of blood T cell repertoires in COVID-19. Sequenced by immunoSEQ multiplex PCR; TCRdb stores in-frame clones only, minus some. The table includes over 80,000 clones, about four fifths detected once. Sequencing was done on a sample of peripheral blood. These receptors were obtained from an elderly woman with active or convalescent COVID-19.

V is TRBV7-2 and J is TRBJ2-1; 8 nucleotides match TRBD2. The germline CDR1 and CDR2 sequences are SGHTA and FQGNSA. Germline trimming cut 0 bases from V and 6 bases from J; bases unmatched to any gene: 7. The CDR3 length is 16 residues. This CDR3 reads CASSLASSSGANEQFF. DNA of the CDR3: TGTGCCAGCAGCTTAGCGAGTAGTAGCGGGGCCAATGAGCAGTTCTTC.

The chain carries TRBV10-3 and TRBJ2-1; maybe TRBD2 (6 bases). The CDR3 is 17 residues long. V lost 0 bases and J lost 5, with 17 bases in between. Germline values: CDR1 ENHRY, CDR2 SYGVKD. CDR3 sequence (DNA): TGTGCCATCAGTGAGTCGGGGGGTGGGATTGGTGACAATGAGCAGTTCTTC. Translation: CAISESGGGIGDNEQFF.

The rearrangement joins TRBV11-2 to TRBJ1-2; possibly TRBD1 for D (5 bases). Looked up from germline, CDR1 is SGHAT and CDR2 is FQNNGV. This CDR3 contains 16 residues. V was shortened by 4 bases and J by 3 bases, with 18 bases between the two germline ends. CDR3 in DNA: TGTGCCAGCAGCTGGGGGAGGGGTTTTGGCGACTATGGCTACACCTTC. Amino acid sequence: CASSWGRGFGDYGYTF.

The V gene is TRBV7-7, the J gene TRBJ1-1; the match to TRBD1 covers 9 bases. The J segment lost 0 bases and the V segment lost 5 bases, leaving 4 bases of the junction unmatched. From germline, CDR1 is SSHAT and CDR2 FNYEAQ (reference sequence). The CDR3 spans 15 residues. The DNA for the CDR3 is TGTGCCAGCAGCCTAAGGGACAGGGTGAACACTGAAGCTTTCTTT. Translated: CASSLRDRVNTEAFF.

This clone was observed once. This rearrangement joins TRBV18 to TRBJ2-1, with 10 bases matching TRBD1. The germline gives CDR1 KGHSH, CDR2 LQKENI. V dropped 4 bases and J dropped 6; count of bases not matched to a gene: 6. The CDR3 covers 15 residues. CDR3 region: CASSHGQGESNEQFF. The CDR3 nucleotides are TGTGCCAGCTCACATGGACAGGGGGAGAGCAATGAGCAGTTCTTC. The whole variable domain, remainder taken from reference TRBV18 and TRBJ2-1, is NAGVMQNPRHLVRRRGQEARLRCSPMKGHSHVYWYRQLPEEGLKFMVYLQKENIIDESGMPKERFSAEFPKEGPSILRIQQVVRGDSAAYFCASSHGQGESNEQFFGPGTRLTVL.

A few counts support this clone. V usage is TRBV11-3 and J usage is TRBJ2-7, with D possibly TRBD2 on 6 matching bases. The CDR3 totals 14 residues. V lost 0 bases and J lost 0, with 6 bases in between. Germline lookup yields CDR1 SGHNT and CDR2 YENEEA. The CDR3 DNA reads as TGTGCCAGCAGCTTAGATAGCGGCTCCTACGAGCAGTACTTC. Translation: CASSLDSGSYEQYF.

This sequence joins TRBV11-2 and TRBJ2-1; 8 bases map to TRBD2. From germline, CDR1 is SGHAT and CDR2 FQNNGV. Trimming removed 1 base from V and 7 bases from J; junction bases left unmatched: 9. This CDR3 has 16 residues. The CDR3 region is CASSLGVGLAGNEQFF. Here the CDR3 DNA reads TGTGCCAGCAGCTTAGGGGTAGGACTAGCAGGAAATGAGCAGTTCTTC.

V and J are TRBV7-2 and TRBJ2-2; 9 nucleotides match TRBD1. CDR1 and CDR2 from the germline V gene are SGHTA and FQGNSA. There are 16 residues in the CDR3. J lost 6 bases, V lost 3 bases, and 8 bases had no gene match. CDR3 sequence: CASSFTGGAYPGELFF. CDR3 coding DNA: TGTGCCAGCAGCTTCACAGGGGGCGCGTATCCCGGGGAGCTGTTTTTT. The full variable domain, completed using reference TRBV7-2 and TRBJ2-2, is GAGVSQSPSNKVTEKGKDVELRCDPISGHTALYWYRQSLGQGLEFLIYFQGNSAPDKSGLPSDRFSAERTGGSVSTLTIQRTQQEDSAVYLCASSFTGGAYPGELFFGEGSRLTVL.

The V call is TRBV10-3, the J call TRBJ2-5; the D gene is possibly TRBD1 (6 bases). V lost 0 bases and J 2 bases, leaving 7 bases between the germline ends. The CDR3 loop spans 14 amino acids. CDR1 is ENHRY, CDR2 SYGVKD, per germline. The chain's CDR3 is CAISESDRQETQYF. The CDR3 bases are TGTGCCATCAGTGAGTCGGACAGACAAGAGACCCAGTACTTC.

This chain connects TRBV6-1 to TRBJ1-2; D possibly corresponds to TRBD1 (5 bases). The CDR3 covers 13 residues. V lost 2 bases and J lost 7, with 11 bases in between. Germline V lookup: CDR1 MNHNS, CDR2 SASEGT. CDR3 sequence reads: CASSEQGWGGYTF. As DNA, the CDR3 is TGTGCCAGCAGTGAACAGGGATGGGGTGGCTACACCTTC.

The rearrangement joins TRBV6-5 to TRBJ2-1, with a possible D match to TRBD2 (6 bases). The ends were cut back, 10 bases at V and 8 bases at J, with 24 bases in the middle. The CDR3 totals 15 residues. Germline CDR1 reads MNHEY; CDR2 reads SVGAGI. CDR3 sequence (DNA): TGTGCCACCATAAAAATAGCGGCCCGGAGCGATGAGCAGTTCTTC. Its translation: CATIKIAARSDEQFF.

The chain combines TRBV2 with TRBJ1-1; 7 bases are shared with TRBD1. The V and J ends lost 8 bases and 6 bases, in that order; junction bases with no gene match: 6. The CDR3 runs to 12 residues. Germline CDR1 reads SNHLY; CDR2 reads FYNNEI. The CDR3 loop is CASFQGEPEAFF. DNA of the CDR3: TGTGCCAGCTTCCAGGGGGAACCTGAAGCTTTCTTT.

The V and J genes are TRBV5-8 and TRBJ1-1; D is ambiguous. The CDR3 sequence is 13 residues long. Trimming cost V 5 bases and J 0 bases, with 8 bases left between them. Germline assignment: CDR1 SGHTS and CDR2 YDEGEE. The CDR3 DNA reads TGTGCCAGCAGGCGAGACATGAACACTGAAGCTTTCTTT. This translates into CASRRDMNTEAFF.

This clone was observed a handful of times. The V call is TRBV18, the J call TRBJ1-3; D remains unclear. This CDR3 has 14 residues. Germline V gene data show CDR1 as KGHSH and CDR2 as LQKENI. V dropped 1 base and J dropped 4 bases, with 8 bases sitting between them. In DNA, the CDR3 is TGTGCCAGCTCACCACTTGGTGGCGGAAACACCATATATTTT. Translation: CASSPLGGGNTIYF.

The V and J genes are TRBV19 and TRBJ2-3; 7 bases are shared with TRBD1. CDR1 is LNHDA, CDR2 SQIVND, per germline (reference sequence). The V gene end was trimmed by 0 bases and the J gene end by 2 bases; junction bases not matched to a gene: 2. This CDR3 is built from 15 residues. For the CDR3, the DNA is TGTGCCAGTAGTATAGAGGGACAGATCACAGATACGCAGTATTTT. The encoded protein is CASSIEGQITDTQYF.

This chain uses TRBV28 with TRBJ2-1; the match to TRBD2 covers 9 bases. The CDR3 loop spans 19 amino acids. J lost 0 bases, V lost 5 bases, and 14 bases had no gene match. Germline V gene lookup returns CDR1 MDHEN and CDR2 SYDVKM. The CDR3 DNA reads as TGTGCCAGCAGTCAACACCCCTGGACTAGCGAGAGCTCCTACAATGAGCAGTTCTTC. It codes for CASSQHPWTSESSYNEQFF.

This clone occurred once. This sample also contains other DNA sequences that code for the same CDR3. The gene calls are TRBV7-9 and TRBJ2-3; 9 bases agree with TRBD2. Germline V gene data show CDR1 as SEHNR and CDR2 as FQNEAQ (reference sequence). The V segment lost 1 base and the J segment 1 base; nucleotides outside the gene matches: 0. CDR3 length equals 15 residues. The chain's CDR3 is CASSLGLAGTDTQYF. CDR3 coding DNA: TGTGCCAGCAGCTTAGGACTAGCGGGCACAGATACGCAGTATTTT.

The chain carries TRBV6-5 and TRBJ1-3; D ambiguous. V dropped 4 bases and J dropped 4 bases, with 17 bases sitting between them. CDR3 length equals 16 residues. Germline lookup yields CDR1 MNHEY and CDR2 SVGAGI. CDR3 protein: CASSSHLRTKGNTIYF. CDR3 DNA sequence: TGTGCCAGCAGTTCCCATCTGCGGACTAAGGGAAACACCATATATTTT.

The V call is TRBV2, the J call TRBJ1-5, with 10 bases aligning to TRBD1. Losses at the gene ends were 7 bases for V and 4 bases for J; bases not matched to a gene: 4. This CDR3 contains 14 residues. The germline V gene has CDR1 SNHLY and CDR2 FYNNEI. CDR3 loop: CASKRDRGNQPQHF. CDR3 DNA sequence: TGTGCCAGCAAACGGGACAGGGGAAATCAGCCCCAGCATTTT.

The CDR3 loop is CASSQSVGYEQYF. CDR3 DNA: TGTGCCAGCAGCCAATCGGTCGGCTACGAGCAGTACTTC. The chain couples TRBV2 to TRBJ2-7, with D hard to call. Per the germline V gene, CDR1 is SNHLY and CDR2 is FYNNEI. V lost 6 bases, J lost 3 bases, and 12 bases lay in between. This CDR3 has 13 amino acids. Full variable domain (remainder filled in from reference TRBV2 and TRBJ2-7): EPEVTQTPSHQVTQMGQEVILRCVPISNHLYFYWYRQILGQKVEFLVSFYNNEISEKSEIFDDQFSVERPDGSNFTLKIRSTKLEDSAMYFCASSQSVGYEQYFGPGTRLTVT.

This clone was picked up a small number of times. The genes are TRBV5-1 and TRBJ1-1; 12 bases fit TRBD1. Trimming cost V 4 bases and J 7 bases; bases outside gene matches: 8. Germline V lookup: CDR1 SGHRS, CDR2 YFSETQ. The CDR3 loop spans 15 amino acids. CDR3: CASSDPGQGALEAFF. The CDR3 DNA reads TGCGCCAGCAGCGACCCGGGACAGGGGGCTCTTGAAGCTTTCTTT.

The chain couples TRBV7-9 to TRBJ2-3, with D perhaps matching TRBD2 (6 bases). The CDR3 runs to 16 residues. The V gene lost 4 bases and the J gene lost 1 base, with 15 bases spanning the gap. Germline V gene data show CDR1 as SEHNR and CDR2 as FQNEAQ (reference sequence). CDR3 DNA: TGTGCCAGCAGCTCCGGTCCCGGAGGGGGCACAGATACGCAGTATTTT. Its translation is CASSSGPGGGTDTQYF.

This chain connects TRBV7-3 to TRBJ2-2; D call uncertain. Germline V gene lookup returns CDR1 SGHTA and CDR2 FQGTGA. The CDR3 is 15 residues long. V gave up 4 bases and J gave up 0 bases, with 9 bases separating them. The CDR3 sequence: CASSSLGANTGELFF. CDR3 sequence (DNA): TGTGCCAGCAGCTCCCTTGGAGCGAACACCGGGGAGCTGTTTTTT.

This chain's CDR3 is CAWSGGLQETQYF. The CDR3, as DNA: TGTGCCTGGAGTGGGGGACTCCAAGAGACCCAGTACTTC. The rearrangement joins TRBV30 to TRBJ2-5; possible D gene TRBD2, 6 bases. The CDR3 covers 13 residues. In germline, CDR1 is GTSNPN, CDR2 SVGIG (reference sequence). Trimming stripped 1 base from V and 1 base from J, with 7 bases between.

The genes are TRBV7-9 and TRBJ1-1; D might be TRBD1 (6 bases). The CDR3 runs 15 residues. Germline V gene sequence: CDR1 SEHNR, CDR2 FQNEAQ (reference sequence). Deletions cut 2 bases from V and 4 bases from J, with 14 bases between. DNA of the CDR3: TGTGCCAGCAGCTTAAGGGGGGGCGGGTCCACTGAAGCTTTCTTT. It codes for CASSLRGGGSTEAFF.

The chain couples TRBV18 to TRBJ2-1, with 10 bases that match TRBD2. Germline V gene lookup returns CDR1 KGHSH and CDR2 LQKENI. The ends lost 4 bases at V and 8 bases at J; junction bases unmatched: 8. This CDR3 is built from 15 residues. As DNA, the CDR3 is TGTGCCAGCTCACGTAGGACTAGCGGAGAGGATGAGCAGTTCTTC. This codes for CASSRRTSGEDEQFF.